Following are 32 T cell receptor beta chains from one sample sequenced in a study of blood T cell repertoires in COVID-19. Assay: immunoSEQ multiplex PCR; the TCRdb copy retains only in-frame clones and omits some. Of about 210,000 clones in the sample, less than 90% were seen once. Sequencing was done on a sample of peripheral blood. The source of these receptors is a man between 65 and 85 years old with acute or convalescent COVID-19.

The chain is built from TRBV13 and TRBJ1-4; tentative D call: TRBD1 (5 bases). In germline, CDR1 is PRHDT, CDR2 FYEKMQ (reference sequence). V was clipped by 4 bases and J by 4 bases, with 10 bases between them. This CDR3 has 14 residues. CDR3 nucleotides: TGTGCCAGCAGCTCCGCGGGGCGTAATGAAAAACTGTTTTTT. It codes for CASSSAGRNEKLFF.

With respect to this clone: An end of the junction differs from the germline gene, which may be a read error. V and J are TRBV12-3 or TRBV12-4 and TRBJ2-4, with 9 bases aligning to TRBD1. The CDR3 has 11 residues. The DNA for the CDR3 is TGTGCCAGCAGTTTGGGGGACAGGGTCAACTTC. Translated: CASSLGDRVNF.

This clone was recorded only once. The chain uses TRBV6-2 or TRBV6-3 and TRBJ1-4; 7 bases match TRBD1. CDR3 length: 15 amino acids. Germline V gene lookup returns CDR1 MNHEY and CDR2 SVGEGT. V lost 5 bases and J lost 8; bases outside the gene matches: 11. The CDR3 spells CASSPRGGGKEKLFF. In DNA, the CDR3 is TGTGCCAGCAGTCCCCGAGGAGGGGGCAAAGAAAAACTGTTTTTT.

J is TRBJ2-7 and V is TRBV7-6, with 9 bases aligning to TRBD2. Looked up from germline, CDR1 is SGHVS and CDR2 is FNYEAQ. V trimming: 2 bases; J trimming: 5 bases; junction bases outside the gene matches: 4. The CDR3 covers 14 residues. CDR3 nucleotides: TGTGCCAGCAGCTTAAATAGCGGGAGCGACGAGCAGTACTTC. Its protein is CASSLNSGSDEQYF.

CDR3 sequence: CASSPITGPRNEQFF. The CDR3 nucleotides are TGTGCCAGCAGCCCCATCACAGGACCTAGAAATGAGCAGTTCTTC. The chain employs TRBV3-1 (or the pseudogene TRBV3-2) and TRBJ2-1; possible D gene TRBD1, 5 bases. The CDR3 runs 15 residues. V was cut by 4 bases and J by 7 bases, with 17 bases left in between. Per the germline V gene, CDR1 is LGHDT and CDR2 is YNNKEL (reference sequence).

J is TRBJ2-7 and V is TRBV7-9; 8 bases fit TRBD2. The CDR3 runs 13 residues. CDR1 SEHNR and CDR2 FQNEAQ come from the germline V gene (reference sequence). Trimming took 2 bases from V and 5 from J; bases not matched to a gene: 2. The CDR3: CASSLSGSDEQYF. CDR3 coding DNA: TGTGCCAGCAGCTTAAGCGGGAGCGACGAGCAGTACTTC.

This chain connects TRBV6-5 to TRBJ2-2; 9 nucleotides align to TRBD2. V lost 6 bases to trimming and J lost 6 bases; unmatched junction nucleotides: 8. In germline, CDR1 is MNHEY, CDR2 SVGAGI. The CDR3 length is 15 residues. The CDR3 coding sequence is TGTGCCAGCAGCGTAGCGGGAGAGGTCCCCGGGGAGCTGTTTTTT. This codes for CASSVAGEVPGELFF.

This sequence joins TRBV30 and TRBJ2-2; D remains ambiguous. Per germline, CDR1 GTSNPN and CDR2 SVGIG (reference sequence). Trimming shortened V by 3 bases and J by 1 base, and 9 bases separated the two germline ends. This CDR3 contains 14 residues. The CDR3 nucleotides read TGTGCCTGGAGAGCCGCCAAGAACACCGGGGAGCTGTTTTTT. It codes for CAWRAAKNTGELFF.

The V call is TRBV19, the J call TRBJ2-2; 7 bases align to TRBD2. This CDR3 is 15 amino acids long. V shed 8 bases and J 2 bases; nucleotides not matched to a gene: 8. Germline CDR1 is LNHDA and CDR2 is SQIVND (reference sequence). CDR3 loop: CASALGRANTGELFF. Written as DNA, the CDR3 is TGTGCCAGTGCCCTGGGGAGGGCCAACACCGGGGAGCTGTTTTTT.

This clone occurred once. This sample also contains other DNA sequences that code for the same CDR3. V gene TRBV9 combines with J gene TRBJ2-1, with D maybe TRBD2 (5 bases). CDR3 length equals 15 residues. The V gene lost 0 bases and the J gene lost 3 bases, with 10 bases spanning the gap. Per the germline V gene, CDR1 is SGDLS and CDR2 is YYNGEE. This chain's CDR3 is CASSVAGLGYNEQFF. The CDR3, as DNA: TGTGCCAGCAGCGTAGCCGGACTCGGCTACAATGAGCAGTTCTTC.

The chain employs TRBV2 and TRBJ1-1; D remains unclear. This CDR3 is 13 amino acids long. Germline CDR1 SNHLY, CDR2 FYNNEI. Trimming removed 4 bases from V and 6 bases from J, with 12 bases in between. This CDR3 is CASSVTVRSEAFF. Written as DNA, the CDR3 is TGTGCCAGCAGTGTTACAGTTAGATCTGAAGCTTTCTTT.

This sequence joins TRBV10-3 and TRBJ1-5; D unclear. The CDR3 extends over 12 amino acids. Germline-derived CDR1 and CDR2 are ENHRY and SYGVKD. With 4 bases removed from V and 9 bases from J, the gap between germline ends came to 10 bases. The CDR3 is CAISAHSRPQHF. In DNA, the CDR3 is TGTGCCATCAGTGCCCACAGCAGGCCCCAGCATTTT.

The chain joins TRBV30 to TRBJ2-7, with D tentatively TRBD2 (6 bases). V lost 0 bases and J lost 1, with 10 bases in between. This CDR3 has 14 residues. From germline, CDR1 is GTSNPN and CDR2 SVGIG (reference sequence). Here the CDR3 DNA reads TGTGCCTGGAGTGTACTGCGGGATTCCTACGAGCAGTACTTC. Translating gives CAWSVLRDSYEQYF.

CDR3: CASSLALTGTSGILSYNEQFF. DNA for the CDR3: TGCGCCAGCAGCTTGGCCTTGACCGGGACTAGCGGGATTCTCTCCTACAATGAGCAGTTCTTC. The rearrangement links TRBV5-1 to TRBJ2-1; 13 bases match TRBD2. Germline V gives CDR1 SGHRS, CDR2 YFSETQ. V was pared by 0 bases and J by 0 bases, with 12 bases of the junction left unmatched. This CDR3 contains 21 residues.

This rearrangement joins TRBV5-4 to TRBJ2-2; D is unclear. Trimming shortened V by 3 bases and J by 2 bases, and 14 bases separated the two germline ends. Germline loops: CDR1 SGHNT, CDR2 YYREEE (reference sequence). The CDR3 extends over 16 amino acids. The CDR3 sequence: CASSSIKEPNTGELFF. DNA of the CDR3: TGTGCCAGCAGCTCGATAAAGGAGCCAAACACCGGGGAGCTGTTTTTT.

This rearrangement joins TRBV10-3 to TRBJ1-3; D is perhaps TRBD1 (5 bases). Germline CDR1 ENHRY, CDR2 SYGVKD. There are 16 residues in the CDR3. Trimming took off 0 bases at V and 2 bases at J, with 11 bases between the two ends. This CDR3 reads CAISESARAAGNTIYF. CDR3 sequence (DNA): TGTGCCATCAGTGAGTCAGCCAGGGCAGCTGGAAACACCATATATTTT.

J is TRBJ2-7 and V is TRBV7-9, with 7 bases identical to TRBD1. The V segment lost 0 bases and the J segment 1 base; nucleotides outside the gene matches: 3. Germline V gives CDR1 SEHNR, CDR2 FQNEAQ (reference sequence). The CDR3 has 15 residues. The CDR3 coding sequence is TGTGCCAGCAGCTTAGCCGGGACAGTGTCCTACGAGCAGTACTTC. This sequence encodes CASSLAGTVSYEQYF.

The rearrangement links TRBV5-1 to TRBJ1-4; D call uncertain. The CDR3 totals 14 residues. Trimming stripped 4 bases from V and 5 bases from J, with 12 bases between. The germline V gene has CDR1 SGHRS and CDR2 YFSETQ. CDR3 coding DNA: TGCGCCAGCAGCCACGGGATAGGGAATGAAAAACTGTTTTTT. This encodes CASSHGIGNEKLFF. Complete variable domain (other parts from reference TRBV5-1 and TRBJ1-4): KAGVTQTPRYLIKTRGQQVTLSCSPISGHRSVSWYQQTPGQGLQFLFEYFSETQRNKGNFPGRFSGRQFSNSRSEMNVSTLELGDSALYLCASSHGIGNEKLFFGSGTQLSVL.

V gene TRBV28 combines with J gene TRBJ1-5, with D tentatively TRBD1 (5 bases). The CDR3 extends over 12 amino acids. The germline V gene has CDR1 MDHEN and CDR2 SYDVKM. V lost 4 bases, J lost 7 bases, and 8 bases lay in between. CDR3 in DNA: TGTGCCAGCAGTTGGGGCGGACAGCCCCAGCATTTT. As protein: CASSWGGQPQHF.

The chain recombines TRBV5-4 with TRBJ2-3; 8 positions agree with TRBD2. Germline-derived CDR1 and CDR2 are SGHNT and YYREEE (reference sequence). Trimming at V came to 6 bases and at J to 5 bases, leaving 8 bases not matched to a gene. The CDR3 loop spans 14 amino acids. The CDR3, as DNA: TGTGCCAGCACCACCTTCGGGGGGGAAGATACGCAGTATTTT. Encoded protein: CASTTFGGEDTQYF.

The chain couples TRBV6-5 to TRBJ1-3; D is undetermined. This CDR3 has 13 amino acids. V lost 6 bases to trimming and J lost 5 bases, with 11 bases between them. The germline V gene has CDR1 MNHEY and CDR2 SVGAGI. CDR3 sequence: CASRGGRRNTIYF. CDR3 nucleotides: TGTGCCAGCAGGGGAGGGAGAAGAAACACCATATATTTT.

The rearrangement links TRBV19 to TRBJ1-2, with 9 bases matching TRBD1. Germline CDR1 reads LNHDA; CDR2 reads SQIVND (reference sequence). This CDR3 has 14 residues. The junction had 9 bases not matched to a gene; V was cut back by 5 bases and J by 8 bases. CDR3 protein: CASSAGQGTGGYTF. DNA of the CDR3: TGTGCCAGTAGTGCCGGACAGGGGACGGGAGGCTACACCTTC.

V usage is TRBV20-1 and J usage is TRBJ1-1; D uncertain. Per the germline V gene, CDR1 is DFQATT and CDR2 is SNEGSKA (reference sequence). This CDR3 region has 12 residues. The V and J ends lost 3 bases and 5 bases respectively, with 10 bases between them. The CDR3: CSASMGGTEAFF. The CDR3 DNA sequence: TGCAGTGCTAGTATGGGAGGGACTGAAGCTTTCTTT.

The chain employs TRBV11-1 and TRBJ2-1; D call uncertain. This CDR3 region has 14 residues. Between the trimmed V and J ends, which lost 1 base and 9 bases, there was a span of 13 bases. Per germline, CDR1 SGHAT and CDR2 FQDESV (reference sequence). CDR3 nucleotides: TGTGCCAGCAGCTTAGGTTGGAGTCCCACTGAGCAGTTCTTC. Protein sequence: CASSLGWSPTEQFF.

The chain's CDR3 is CASSLDISNQPQHF. The CDR3 DNA is TGTGCCAGCTCCCTGGACATTAGCAATCAGCCCCAGCATTTT. This chain uses TRBV18 with TRBJ1-5; possibly TRBD1 for D (5 bases). This CDR3 region has 14 residues. Germline loops: CDR1 KGHSH, CDR2 LQKENI. V shed 6 bases and J shed 0 bases, with 9 bases lying between them.

As concerns this clone: Other nucleotide sequences from this sample produce the same CDR3. The chain links TRBV6-5 to TRBJ2-2, with 10 bases fitting TRBD1. This CDR3 spans 14 amino acids. The V segment lost 6 bases and the J segment 5 bases; nucleotides outside the gene matches: 3. Germline CDR1 MNHEY, CDR2 SVGAGI. The CDR3 bases are TGTGCCAGCAGGGGACAGGGGTTTACCGGGGAGCTGTTTTTT. Protein sequence: CASRGQGFTGELFF.

This sequence joins TRBV24-1 and TRBJ1-2; a weak D match, TRBD1 (6 bases). CDR1 KGHDR and CDR2 SFDVKD come from the germline V gene. The CDR3 contains 14 residues. With 6 bases removed from V and 2 bases from J, the gap between germline ends came to 12 bases. CDR3 nucleotides: TGTGCCACCAGTCAGCGCGACAGGAACTATGGCTACACCTTC. The encoded protein is CATSQRDRNYGYTF.

V and J are TRBV19 and TRBJ2-3; 9 bases align to TRBD2. This CDR3 region has 16 residues. J lost 2 bases, V lost 6 bases, and 9 bases had no gene match. Germline V lookup: CDR1 LNHDA, CDR2 SQIVND (reference sequence). CDR3 sequence (DNA): TGTGCCAGTAGCAGCGGACTAGCGAGAAACACAGATACGCAGTATTTT. This codes for CASSSGLARNTDTQYF.

The rearrangement joins TRBV4-2 to TRBJ2-1; 11 bases match TRBD2. Germline trimming cut 1 base from V and 5 bases from J; bases unmatched to any gene: 7. The CDR3 covers 17 residues. Germline lookup yields CDR1 LGHNA and CDR2 YNFKEQ. The CDR3 spells CASSQALTSGVHNEQFF. The DNA of the CDR3 is TGTGCCAGCAGCCAAGCACTGACTAGCGGGGTCCACAATGAGCAGTTCTTC.

This rearrangement joins TRBV5-4 to TRBJ1-1; 8 nucleotides line up with TRBD1. Losses at the gene ends were 5 bases for V and 0 bases for J; bases not matched to a gene: 6. CDR1 is SGHNT, CDR2 YYREEE, per germline (reference sequence). The CDR3 consists of 15 residues. CDR3 coding DNA: TGTGCCAGCAGTCCCACGGGACAGGTGAACACTGAAGCTTTCTTT. This gives the protein CASSPTGQVNTEAFF.

The J gene is TRBJ2-6, the V gene TRBV2; TRBD1 matches 9 bases. CDR1 and CDR2 (germline): SNHLY, FYNNEI. The CDR3 is made up of 15 amino acids. The CDR3 loop reads CATGGPLSGANVLTF. The CDR3 nucleotides are TGTGCAACAGGGGGCCCCCTCTCTGGGGCCAACGTCCTGACTTTC.

The CDR3 DNA is TGTGCCAGCAGCCCGTACGGAACAGCAATCTACGAGCAGTACTTC. Protein sequence: CASSPYGTAIYEQYF. The rearrangement joins TRBV7-8 to TRBJ2-7; D ambiguous. CDR1 and CDR2 (germline): SGHVS, FQNEAQ. The CDR3 length is 15 residues. The V and J ends lost 5 bases and 3 bases respectively, with 17 bases between them.